The 5 T cell receptor beta chains below come from one sample, sequenced in a study of blood T cells in healthy people across ages. Sample-barcoded 5' priming and a J-beta primer mix drove a second PCR of roughly 6 to 12 cycles. Using its own MiXCR run on the 5' RACE reads, TCRdb lists one record per CDR3 protein. The sample includes about 1.8 million distinct CDR3 sequences, about 49% seen only once; the top ten take less than 2.5%. The sequenced sample was blood. Receptor source: a woman between 40 and 55 years old in good health.

The chain links TRBV24-1 to TRBJ2-5; D may match TRBD1 or TRBD2 (5 bases each). The CDR3 runs 15 residues. With 2 bases removed from V and 4 bases from J, the gap between germline ends came to 13 bases. Germline V gene lookup returns CDR1 KGHDR and CDR2 SFDVKD. The CDR3 loop is CATSDSSRGGETQYF. CDR3 coding DNA: TGTGCCACCAGTGATTCGTCGAGGGGTGGAGAGACCCAGTACTTC.

The sample holds a few counts of this clonotype. The CDR3 DNA follows: TGCAGTGCCCGGTGGGGACAGGGCTACTATGGCTACACCTTC. Residues: CSARWGQGYYGYTF. The genes are TRBV20-1 and TRBJ1-2; 9 nucleotides align to TRBD1. CDR1 is DFQATT and CDR2 is SNEGSKA in the germline V gene (reference sequence). The CDR3 contains 14 residues. V lost 6 bases and J lost 3; bases outside the gene matches: 8.

This sequence joins TRBV7-9 and TRBJ1-5; D may be TRBD1 (6 bases). Trimming stripped 5 bases from V and 7 bases from J, with 18 bases between. The CDR3 loop spans 15 amino acids. CDR1 SEHNR and CDR2 FQNEAQ come from the germline V gene (reference sequence). In DNA form, the CDR3 reads TGTGCCAGCAGCCCACCGGGGCCGCAGGGGCAGCCCCAGCATTTT. Translation: CASSPPGPQGQPQHF.

This clonotype occurred a few times. The chain recombines TRBV25-1 with TRBJ1-1; TRBD1 is a possible D gene (6 bases). Trimming took 1 base from V and 11 from J, leaving 17 bases between them. This CDR3 is 14 amino acids long. Germline V CDR1 and CDR2: MGHDK, SYGVNS. CDR3 nucleotides: TGTGCCAGCAGTGAATTGGGGGGCCAGGTCAGCGCTTTCTTT. Its translation: CASSELGGQVSAFF.

CDR3 coding DNA: TGTGCCAGCAGCTTTCCCCAGGGAGGAACTACTGAAGCTTTCTTT. Translation gives CASSFPQGGTTEAFF. This chain uses TRBV5-5 with TRBJ1-1, with a tentative D call TRBD1 (5 bases). V was clipped by 2 bases and J by 5 bases, with 16 bases between them. Germline CDR1 reads SGHKS; CDR2 reads YYEKEE (reference sequence). The CDR3 has 15 amino acids. The complete variable domain, with remaining parts taken from reference TRBV5-5 and TRBJ1-1, reads DAGVTQSPTHLIKTRGQQVTLRCSPISGHKSVSWYQQVLGQGPQFIFQYYEKEERGRGNFPDRFSARQFPNYSSELNVNALLLGDSALYLCASSFPQGGTTEAFFGQGTRLTVV.